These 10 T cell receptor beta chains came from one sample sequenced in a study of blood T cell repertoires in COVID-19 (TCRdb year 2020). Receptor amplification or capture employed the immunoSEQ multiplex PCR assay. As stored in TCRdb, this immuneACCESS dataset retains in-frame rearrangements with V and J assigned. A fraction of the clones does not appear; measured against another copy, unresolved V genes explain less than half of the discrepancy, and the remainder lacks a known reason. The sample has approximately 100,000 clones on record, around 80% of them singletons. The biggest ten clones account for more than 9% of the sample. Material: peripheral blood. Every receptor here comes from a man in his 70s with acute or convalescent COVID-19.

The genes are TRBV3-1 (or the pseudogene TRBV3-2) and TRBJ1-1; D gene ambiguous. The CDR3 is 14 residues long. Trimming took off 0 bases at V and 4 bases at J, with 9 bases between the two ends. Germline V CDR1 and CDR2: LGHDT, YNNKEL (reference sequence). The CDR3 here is CASSQDPRVTEAFF. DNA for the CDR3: TGTGCCAGCAGCCAAGATCCGCGGGTCACTGAAGCTTTCTTT.

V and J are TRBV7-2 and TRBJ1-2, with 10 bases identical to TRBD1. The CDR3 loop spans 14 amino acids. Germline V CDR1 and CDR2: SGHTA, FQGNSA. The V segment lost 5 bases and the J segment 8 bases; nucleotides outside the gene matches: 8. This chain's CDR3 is CASSPAGQGHGYTF. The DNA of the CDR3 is TGTGCCAGCAGCCCCGCGGGACAGGGGCACGGCTACACCTTC.

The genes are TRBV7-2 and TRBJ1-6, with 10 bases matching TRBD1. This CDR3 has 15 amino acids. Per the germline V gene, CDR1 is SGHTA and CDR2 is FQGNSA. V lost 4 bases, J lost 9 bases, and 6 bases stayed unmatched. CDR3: CASSSPGQGISPLHF. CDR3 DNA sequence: TGTGCCAGCAGCTCGCCGGGACAGGGGATTTCACCCCTCCACTTT.

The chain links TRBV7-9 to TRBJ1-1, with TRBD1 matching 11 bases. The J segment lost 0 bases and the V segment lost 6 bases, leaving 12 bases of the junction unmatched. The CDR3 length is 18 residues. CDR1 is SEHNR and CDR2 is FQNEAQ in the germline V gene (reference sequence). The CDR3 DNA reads TGTGCCAGCAGGCTCGGGGAGGACAGGGGGCCCATGAACACTGAAGCTTTCTTT. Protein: CASRLGEDRGPMNTEAFF.

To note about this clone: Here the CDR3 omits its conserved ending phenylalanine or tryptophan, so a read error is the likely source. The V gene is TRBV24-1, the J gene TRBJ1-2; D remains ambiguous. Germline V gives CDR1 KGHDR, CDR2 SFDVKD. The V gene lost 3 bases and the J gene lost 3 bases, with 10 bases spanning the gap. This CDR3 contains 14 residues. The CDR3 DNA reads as TGTGCCACCAGTGATAACGGACGGGACTATGGCTACACCCTC. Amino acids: CATSDNGRDYGYTL.

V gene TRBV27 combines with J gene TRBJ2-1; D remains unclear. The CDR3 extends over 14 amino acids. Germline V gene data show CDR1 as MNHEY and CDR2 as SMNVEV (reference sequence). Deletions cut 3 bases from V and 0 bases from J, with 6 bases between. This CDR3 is CASSLLSSYNEQFF. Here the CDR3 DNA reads TGTGCCAGCAGTTTGCTGAGCTCCTACAATGAGCAGTTCTTC.

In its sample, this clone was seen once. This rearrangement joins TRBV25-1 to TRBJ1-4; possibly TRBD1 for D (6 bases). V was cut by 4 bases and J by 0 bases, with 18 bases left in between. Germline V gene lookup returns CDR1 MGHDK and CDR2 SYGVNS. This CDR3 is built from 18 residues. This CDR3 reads CASSGDRREGATNEKLFF. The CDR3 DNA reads TGTGCCAGCAGTGGAGACCGCAGGGAGGGGGCAACTAATGAAAAACTGTTTTTT.

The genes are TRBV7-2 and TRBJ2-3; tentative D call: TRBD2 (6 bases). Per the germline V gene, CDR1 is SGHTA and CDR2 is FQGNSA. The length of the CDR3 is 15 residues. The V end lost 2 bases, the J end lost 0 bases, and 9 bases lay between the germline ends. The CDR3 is CASSLTGTSTDTQYF. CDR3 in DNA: TGTGCCAGCAGCTTAACTGGGACTAGCACAGATACGCAGTATTTT.

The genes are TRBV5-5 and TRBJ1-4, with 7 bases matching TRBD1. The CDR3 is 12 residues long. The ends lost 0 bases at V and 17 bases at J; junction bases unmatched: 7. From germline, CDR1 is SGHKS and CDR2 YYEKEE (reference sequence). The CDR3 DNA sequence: TGTGCCAGCAGCTTGGCCGACAGGGACTTCTTTTTT. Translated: CASSLADRDFFF.

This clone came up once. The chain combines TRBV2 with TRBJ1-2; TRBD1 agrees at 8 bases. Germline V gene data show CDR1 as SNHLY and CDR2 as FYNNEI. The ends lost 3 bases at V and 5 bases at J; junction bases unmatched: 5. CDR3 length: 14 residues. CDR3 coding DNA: TGTGCCAGCAGTGATACTGGGACAGGATATGGCTACACCTTC. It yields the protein CASSDTGTGYGYTF.